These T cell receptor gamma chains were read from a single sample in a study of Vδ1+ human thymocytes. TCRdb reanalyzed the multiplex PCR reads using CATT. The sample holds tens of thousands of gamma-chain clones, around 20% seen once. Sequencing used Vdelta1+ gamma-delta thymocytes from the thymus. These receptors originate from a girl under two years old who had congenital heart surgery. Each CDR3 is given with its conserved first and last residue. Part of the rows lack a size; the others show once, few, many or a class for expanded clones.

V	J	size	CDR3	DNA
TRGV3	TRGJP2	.	CATWDRSGRDWIKTF	TGTGCCACCTGGGACAGGTCGGGTCGTGATTGGATCAAGACGTTT
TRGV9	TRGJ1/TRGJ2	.	CARKYYKKLF	TGTGCCCGGAAGTATTATAAGAAACTCTTT
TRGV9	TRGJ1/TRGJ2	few	CALWAFYYKKLF	TGTGCCTTGTGGGCGTTTTATTATAAGAAACTCTTT
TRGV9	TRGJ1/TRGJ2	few	CALWEIPYKKLF	TGTGCCTTGTGGGAGATCCCCTATAAGAAACTCTTT
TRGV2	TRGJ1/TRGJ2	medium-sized	CATWDGPEKLF	TGTGCCACCTGGGACGGGCCTGAGAAACTCTTT
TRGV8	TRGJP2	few	CATCDSHSSDWIKTF	TGTGCCACCTGTGATTCGCATAGTAGTGATTGGATCAAGACGTTT
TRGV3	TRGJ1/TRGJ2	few	CATWYKGKKLF	TGTGCCACCTGGTATAAGGGTAAGAAACTCTTT
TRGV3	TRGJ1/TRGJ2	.	CATWDGNWYKKLF	TGTGCCACCTGGGACGGGAACTGGTATAAGAAACTCTTT
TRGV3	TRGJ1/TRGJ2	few	CATSNYYKKLF	TGTGCCACGTCAAATTATTATAAGAAACTCTTT
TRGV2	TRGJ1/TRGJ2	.	CATWDGSTNYYKKLF	TGTGCCACCTGGGACGGTTCAACGAATTATTATAAGAAACTCTTT
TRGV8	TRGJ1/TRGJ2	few	CATWDHHYYKKLF	TGTGCCACCTGGGATCATCATTATTATAAGAAACTCTTT
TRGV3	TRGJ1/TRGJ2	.	CATWDRRAIPNKLF	TGTGCCACCTGGGACAGGCGGGCGATCCCCAACAAACTCTTT
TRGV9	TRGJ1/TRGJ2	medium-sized	CALWEVWKLF	TGTGCCTTGTGGGAGGTGTGGAAACTCTTT
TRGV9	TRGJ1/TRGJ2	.	CALWRPIRKLF	TGTGCCCTGTGGCGTCCCATCCGGAAACTCTTT
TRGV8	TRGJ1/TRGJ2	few	CATWECKLF	TGTGCCACCTGGGAATGCAAACTCTTT
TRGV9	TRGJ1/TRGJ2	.	CALWEVPPFYYKKLF	TGTGCCTTGTGGGAGGTGCCCCCCTTTTATTATAAGAAACTCTTT
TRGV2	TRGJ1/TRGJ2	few	CATWDGPFNYKKLF	TGTGCCACCTGGGACGGGCCTTTTAATTATAAGAAACTCTTT
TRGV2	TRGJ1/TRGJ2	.	CATWDRHLGKLF	TGTGCCACCTGGGACAGGCACCTGGGGAAACTCTTT
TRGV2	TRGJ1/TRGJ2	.	CATWDGLSSYKKLF	TGTGCCACCTGGGACGGGCTCTCGAGTTATAAGAAACTCTTT
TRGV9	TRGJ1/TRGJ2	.	CALWEALPKKLF	TGTGCCTTGTGGGAGGCCCTCCCTAAGAAACTCTTT
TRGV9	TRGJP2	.	CALWELRSSDWIKTF	TGTGCCTTGTGGGAGCTCCGCAGTAGTGATTGGATCAAGACGTTT
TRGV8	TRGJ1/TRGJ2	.	CATWGLGRNYYKKLF	TGTGCCACCTGGGGCCTGGGCCGAAATTATTATAAGAAACTCTTT
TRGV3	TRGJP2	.	CATWDRPGSYSSDWIKTF	TGTGCCACCTGGGACAGGCCGGGATCTTATAGTAGTGATTGGATCAAGACGTTT
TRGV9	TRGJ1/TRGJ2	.	CALWEALPYYKKLF	TGTGCCTTGTGGGAGGCCCTCCCTTATTATAAGAAACTCTTT
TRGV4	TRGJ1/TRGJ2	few	CATWDGLWGYKKLF	TGTGCCACCTGGGATGGGCTCTGGGGTTATAAGAAACTCTTT
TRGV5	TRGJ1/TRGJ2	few	CATWDRRPYKKLF	TGTGCCACCTGGGACAGGCGACCCTATAAGAAACTCTTT
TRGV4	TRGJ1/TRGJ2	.	CATWDAADLAVF	TGTGCCACCTGGGACGCGGCCGATCTCGCCGTCTTT
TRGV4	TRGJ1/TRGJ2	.	CATWVRRGTKLF	TGTGCCACCTGGGTCCGAAGAGGCACGAAACTCTTT
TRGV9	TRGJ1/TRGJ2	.	CAPVGYKKLF	TGTGCCCCTGTTGGGTATAAGAAACTCTTT
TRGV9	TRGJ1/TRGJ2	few	CALWVEYKKLF	TGCGCCTTGTGGGTAGAATATAAGAAACTCTTT
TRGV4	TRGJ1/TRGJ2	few	CATWEALNKKLF	TGTGCCACCTGGGAGGCCCTAAATAAGAAACTCTTT